A selection of T cell receptor beta chains follows, all from one sample in a study of neurological immune-mediated disorders. TCRdb redid the calling of the 5' RACE reads with MiXCR, one entry per CDR3 protein. The sample has fewer than 35,000 distinct CDR3 sequences, 3% to 3.5% seen once. Sequencing was performed on PBMCs. These receptors were taken from a woman aged 25 to 39 with multiple sclerosis. Each CDR3 is given with its conserved first and last residue. The D gene is left open where the match is weak. The size field is filled for only some rows; it gives once, few, many or a size class.

TRBV18	TRBD1	few	TRBJ2-2	CASSPSTGTGFTGELFF	TGTGCCAGCTCACCCTCCACCGGGACAGGGTTTACCGGGGAGCTGTTTTTT
TRBV2	TRBD2	few	TRBJ2-3	CASSDLPGLGVGADTQYF	TGTGCCAGCAGTGACCTTCCAGGACTAGGAGTGGGAGCGGATACGCAGTATTTT
TRBV12-3/TRBV12-4	-	many	TRBJ1-6	CASKANGQNNSPLNF	TGTGCCAGCAAAGCTAACGGGCAGAATAATTCACCCCTCAACTTT
TRBV4-1	TRBD2	many	TRBJ2-7	CASSQVGGAGYEQYF	TGCGCCAGCAGCCAGGTCGGGGGGGCTGGGTACGAGCAGTACTTC
TRBV5-1	-	many	TRBJ2-3	CASSADPSLGTQYF	TGCGCCAGCAGCGCCGACCCAAGCCTGGGTACGCAGTATTTT
TRBV13	-	many	TRBJ2-2	CASSSWGTGELFF	TGTGCCAGCAGCTCTTGGGGCACCGGGGAGCTGTTTTTT
TRBV29-1	TRBD2	many	TRBJ2-5	CSAISGRRETQYF	TGCAGCGCCATTAGCGGGAGGAGAGAGACCCAGTACTTC
TRBV3-1	TRBD1	many	TRBJ2-2	CASSLRTGWAGELFF	TGTGCCAGCAGCCTTCGGACAGGGTGGGCCGGGGAGCTGTTTTTT
TRBV7-9	-	many	TRBJ2-1	CASTPSLGMYNEQFF	TGTGCCAGCACCCCGTCGTTGGGGATGTACAATGAGCAGTTCTTC
TRBV6-6	-	-	TRBJ2-7	CASRKLHWGDYEQYF	TGTGCCAGCAGAAAGTTACACTGGGGAGACTACGAGCAGTACTTC
TRBV7-9	-	few	TRBJ1-2	CASSTKYGYGYTF	TGTGCCAGCAGTACTAAATATGGATATGGCTACACCTTC
TRBV3-1	-	medium-sized	TRBJ1-1	CASSPHQPTEAFF	TGTGCCAGCAGCCCACACCAGCCCACTGAAGCTTTCTTT
TRBV5-1	-	many	TRBJ2-3	CASSLAGGGTDTQYF	TGCGCCAGCAGCTTGGCCGGAGGAGGCACAGATACGCAGTATTTT
TRBV7-2	-	-	TRBJ2-7	CASSLWQGANEQYF	TGTGCCAGCAGCTTATGGCAGGGTGCCAACGAGCAGTACTTC
TRBV5-6	-	many	TRBJ2-3	CASSLWSTDTQYF	TGTGCCAGCAGCTTATGGAGCACAGATACGCAGTATTTT
TRBV29-1	-	many	TRBJ2-3	CSVGVDSSTDTQYF	TGCAGCGTAGGCGTAGACTCTAGCACAGATACGCAGTATTTT
TRBV4-1	-	many	TRBJ2-7	CASSQDRGTVYHYEQYF	TGCGCCAGCAGCCAAGATCGCGGGACAGTTTATCACTACGAGCAGTACTTC
TRBV2	TRBD1	many	TRBJ2-3	CANSRDRGIHTQYF	TGTGCCAACTCCCGGGACAGGGGAATCCATACGCAGTATTTT
TRBV5-6	-	many	TRBJ1-2	CASSPTNRASYGYTF	TGTGCCAGCAGCCCCACGAACAGGGCGTCCTATGGCTACACCTTC
TRBV7-9	-	many	TRBJ2-7	CASSWSGVSYEQYF	TGTGCCAGCAGCTGGTCGGGAGTCTCCTACGAGCAGTACTTC
TRBV24-1	TRBD1	many	TRBJ2-1	CATSDRRDSQNEQFF	TGTGCCACCAGTGATCGCAGGGACAGCCAGAATGAGCAGTTCTTC
TRBV6-2/TRBV6-3	-	many	TRBJ1-2	CASRPTGRYGYTF	TGTGCCAGCAGGCCCACAGGTCGCTATGGCTACACCTTC
TRBV10-3	-	many	TRBJ1-6	CAISEGYSPLNF	TGTGCCATCAGTGAAGGTTATTCACCCCTCAACTTT
TRBV5-1	-	many	TRBJ2-3	CASSLAGHTLTDTQYF	TGCGCCAGCAGCTTGGCGGGACACACGCTCACAGATACGCAGTATTTT
TRBV12-3/TRBV12-4	-	many	TRBJ1-1	CASSRNSEAFF	TGTGCCAGCAGCCGTAACTCGGAAGCTTTCTTT
TRBV3-1	TRBD2	many	TRBJ2-7	CASSPLYGSGGDYEQYF	TGTGCCAGCAGCCCCCTATATGGTAGCGGGGGGGACTACGAGCAGTACTTC
TRBV7-9	TRBD1	many	TRBJ1-6	CASSLGQGYNSPLHF	TGTGCCAGCAGCTTAGGACAGGGTTATAATTCACCCCTCCACTTT
TRBV3-1	-	-	TRBJ1-2	CASSQASSYGYTF	TGTGCCAGCAGCCAAGCGTCGTCCTATGGCTACACCTTC
TRBV5-4	TRBD1	many	TRBJ1-1	CASSLDRVDTEAFF	TGTGCCAGCAGCCTGGACAGGGTGGACACTGAAGCTTTCTTT
TRBV5-1	-	many	TRBJ2-7	CASSLGASYEQYF	TGCGCCAGCAGCCTGGGGGCTAGCTACGAGCAGTACTTC
TRBV6-4	-	many	TRBJ2-2	CASSDLGGHTGELFF	TGTGCCAGCAGTGACTTAGGGGGACACACCGGGGAGCTGTTTTTT
TRBV5-1	-	many	TRBJ1-1	CASSLEGRVEAFF	TGCGCCAGCAGCTTGGAAGGACGGGTTGAAGCTTTCTTT
TRBV5-1	TRBD1	many	TRBJ1-1	CASSRRDRNTEAFF	TGCGCCAGCAGCCGGAGGGACAGGAACACTGAAGCTTTCTTT
TRBV15	TRBD1	many	TRBJ1-2	CATSRGGTANYGYTF	TGTGCCACCAGCAGAGGCGGGACAGCTAACTATGGCTACACCTTC
TRBV7-2	TRBD2	many	TRBJ2-1	CASSPSGSHNEQFF	TGTGCCAGCAGCCCTAGCGGGAGTCACAATGAGCAGTTCTTC
TRBV20-1	-	many	TRBJ2-1	CSANLGGTVYNEQFF	TGCAGTGCTAACCTAGGGGGGACGGTATACAATGAGCAGTTCTTC
TRBV7-3	-	many	TRBJ1-1	CASSLSGFSTEAFF	TGTGCCAGCAGCTTATCAGGGTTTAGCACTGAAGCTTTCTTT
TRBV11-2	TRBD1	many	TRBJ2-7	CASSPTHRQGPYEQYF	TGTGCCAGCAGCCCCACCCATCGACAGGGACCCTACGAGCAGTACTTC
TRBV12-3/TRBV12-4	-	many	TRBJ2-1	CASSLVSHNEQFF	TGTGCCAGCAGTTTAGTTAGTCACAATGAGCAGTTCTTC
TRBV4-2	TRBD2	many	TRBJ2-7	CASSLTGLAGVVFQEQYF	TGTGCCAGCAGCCTGACGGGACTAGCGGGAGTTGTTTTCCAAGAGCAGTACTTC
TRBV20-1	-	medium-sized	TRBJ2-3	CSARVDITDTQYF	TGCAGTGCTAGAGTGGACATCACAGATACGCAGTATTTT
TRBV6-5	-	many	TRBJ2-5	CASSYSGGKTQYF	TGTGCCAGCAGTTACTCGGGGGGCAAGACCCAGTACTTC
TRBV5-1	-	few	TRBJ2-1	CASSLMTGTYNEQFF	TGCGCCAGCAGCTTGATGACAGGAACTTACAATGAGCAGTTCTTC
TRBV20-1	TRBD2	few	TRBJ2-6	CSARVGTSGAWAGAKVLTF	TGCAGTGCTAGAGTTGGGACTAGCGGGGCGTGGGCCGGGGCCAAAGTCCTGACTTTC
TRBV4-2	TRBD2	medium-sized	TRBJ2-2	CASRTSGRANTGELFF	TGTGCCAGCAGAACTAGCGGGAGGGCCAATACCGGGGAGCTGTTTTTT
TRBV7-8	-	many	TRBJ2-1	CASSLSHRDSYNEQFF	TGTGCCAGCAGCTTGAGTCATAGGGACTCCTACAATGAGCAGTTCTTC
TRBV12-3/TRBV12-4	-	-	TRBJ1-5	CASSLSLERNQPQNF	TGTGCCAGCAGTTTATCCCTAGAAAGGAATCAGCCCCAGAATTTT
TRBV9	-	many	TRBJ2-3	CASSDQLDTQYF	TGTGCCAGCAGCGATCAGTTAGATACGCAGTATTTT
TRBV20-1	-	many	TRBJ2-5	CSATPAGETQYF	TGCAGTGCTACCCCGGCGGGAGAGACCCAGTACTTC
TRBV27	-	many	TRBJ1-4	CASSTRQTTNEKLFF	TGTGCCAGCAGTACCCGACAGACAACTAATGAAAAACTGTTTTTT
TRBV5-1	-	many	TRBJ1-1	CASSKGTANTEAFF	TGCGCCAGCAGCAAGGGGACGGCGAACACTGAAGCTTTCTTT
TRBV20-1	-	many	TRBJ1-6	CSASGEANSPLHF	TGCAGTGCTTCAGGGGAGGCTAATTCACCCCTCCACTTT
TRBV18	TRBD1	many	TRBJ2-5	CASSRDRQETQYF	TGTGCCAGCTCACGGGACAGACAAGAGACCCAGTACTTC
TRBV7-9	-	many	TRBJ1-4	CASSEQSATNEKLFF	TGTGCCAGCAGCGAGCAGAGTGCAACTAATGAAAAACTGTTTTTT
TRBV2	-	many	TRBJ1-1	CASSVGGMNTEAFF	TGTGCCAGCAGTGTGGGGGGAATGAACACTGAAGCTTTCTTT